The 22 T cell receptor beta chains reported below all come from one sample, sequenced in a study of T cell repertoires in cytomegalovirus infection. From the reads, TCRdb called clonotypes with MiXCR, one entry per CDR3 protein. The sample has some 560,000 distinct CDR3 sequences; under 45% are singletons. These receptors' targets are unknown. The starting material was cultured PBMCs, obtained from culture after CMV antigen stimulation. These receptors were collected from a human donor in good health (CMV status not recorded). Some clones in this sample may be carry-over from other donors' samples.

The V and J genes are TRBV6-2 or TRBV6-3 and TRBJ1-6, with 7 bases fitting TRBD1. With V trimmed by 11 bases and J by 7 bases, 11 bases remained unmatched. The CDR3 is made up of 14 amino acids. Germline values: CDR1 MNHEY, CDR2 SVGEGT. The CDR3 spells CAHRTTGVNSPLHF. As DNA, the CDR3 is TGTGCCCACCGGACCACAGGGGTGAATTCACCCCTCCACTTT.

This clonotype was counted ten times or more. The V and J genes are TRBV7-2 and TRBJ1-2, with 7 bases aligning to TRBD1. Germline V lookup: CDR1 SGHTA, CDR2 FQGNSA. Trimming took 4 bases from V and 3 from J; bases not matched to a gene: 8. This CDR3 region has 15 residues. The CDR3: CASSSGQLGDYGYTF. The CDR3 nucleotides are TGTGCCAGCAGCTCGGGACAGCTGGGGGACTATGGCTACACCTTC.

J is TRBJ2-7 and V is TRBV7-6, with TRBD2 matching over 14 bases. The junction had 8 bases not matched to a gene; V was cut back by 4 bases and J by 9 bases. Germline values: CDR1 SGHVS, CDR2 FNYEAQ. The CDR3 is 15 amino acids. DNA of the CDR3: TGTGCCAGCAGCTCACCGACTAGCGGGAGGGCCCTGCAGTACTTC. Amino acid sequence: CASSSPTSGRALQYF.

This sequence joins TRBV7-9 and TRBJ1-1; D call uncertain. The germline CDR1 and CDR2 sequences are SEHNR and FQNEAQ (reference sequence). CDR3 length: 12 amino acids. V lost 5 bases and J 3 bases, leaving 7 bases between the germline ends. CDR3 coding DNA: TGTGCCAGCAGCCCAAGTTACACTGAAGCTTTCTTT. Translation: CASSPSYTEAFF. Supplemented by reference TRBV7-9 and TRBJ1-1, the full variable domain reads DTGVSQNPRHKITKRGQNVTFRCDPISEHNRLYWYRQTLGQGPEFLTYFQNEAQLEKSRLLSDRFSAERPKGSFSTLEIQRTEQGDSAMYLCASSPSYTEAFFGQGTRLTVV.

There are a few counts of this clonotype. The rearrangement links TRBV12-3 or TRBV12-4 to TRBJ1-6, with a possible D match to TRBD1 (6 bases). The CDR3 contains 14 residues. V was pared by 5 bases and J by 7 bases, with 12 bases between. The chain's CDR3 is CASSVTGENSPLHF. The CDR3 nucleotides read TGTGCCAGCAGTGTGACAGGCGAAAATTCACCCCTCCACTTT.

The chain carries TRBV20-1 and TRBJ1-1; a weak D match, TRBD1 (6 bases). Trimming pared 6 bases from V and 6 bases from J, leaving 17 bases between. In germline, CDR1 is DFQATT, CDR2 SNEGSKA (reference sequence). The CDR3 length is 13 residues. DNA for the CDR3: TGCAGTGCGCTAACAGGGCCTGAGGCTGAAGCTTTCTTT. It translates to CSALTGPEAEAFF.

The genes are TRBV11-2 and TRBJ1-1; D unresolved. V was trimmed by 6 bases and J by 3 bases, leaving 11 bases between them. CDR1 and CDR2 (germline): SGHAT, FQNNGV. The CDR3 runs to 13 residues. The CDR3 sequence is CASRPEWDTEAFF. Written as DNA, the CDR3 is TGTGCCAGCAGACCCGAATGGGACACTGAAGCTTTCTTT.

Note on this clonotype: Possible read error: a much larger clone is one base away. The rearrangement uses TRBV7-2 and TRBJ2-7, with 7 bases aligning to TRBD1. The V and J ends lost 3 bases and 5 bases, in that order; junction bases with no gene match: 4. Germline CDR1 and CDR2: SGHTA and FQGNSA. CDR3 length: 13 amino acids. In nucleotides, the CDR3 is TGTGCCAGCAGCTTCAACAGGGGCCACGAGCAGTACTTC. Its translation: CASSFNRGHEQYF. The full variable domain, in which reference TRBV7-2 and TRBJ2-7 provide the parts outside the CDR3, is GAGVSQSPSNKVTEKGKDVELRCDPISGHTALYWYRQSLGQGLEFLIYFQGNSAPDKSGLPSDRFSAERTGGSVSTLTIQRTQQEDSAVYLCASSFNRGHEQYFGPGTRLTVT.

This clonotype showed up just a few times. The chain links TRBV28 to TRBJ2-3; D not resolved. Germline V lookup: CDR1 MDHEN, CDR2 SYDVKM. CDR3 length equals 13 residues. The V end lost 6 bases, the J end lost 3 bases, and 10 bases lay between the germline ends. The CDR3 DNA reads TGTGCCAGCAGCGATATCGGGACAGATACGCAGTATTTT. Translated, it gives CASSDIGTDTQYF.

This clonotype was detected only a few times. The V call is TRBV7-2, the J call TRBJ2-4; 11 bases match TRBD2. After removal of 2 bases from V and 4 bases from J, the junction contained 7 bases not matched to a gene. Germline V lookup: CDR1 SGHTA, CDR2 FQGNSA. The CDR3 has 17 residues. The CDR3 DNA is TGTGCCAGCAGCTTATCTGGTAGCGGGGGGGCAAAAAACATTCAGTACTTC. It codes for CASSLSGSGGAKNIQYF.

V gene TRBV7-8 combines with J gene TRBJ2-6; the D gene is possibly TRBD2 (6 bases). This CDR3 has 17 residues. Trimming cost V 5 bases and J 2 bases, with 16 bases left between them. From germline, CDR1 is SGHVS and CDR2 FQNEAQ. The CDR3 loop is CASSLRWRGTGANVLTF. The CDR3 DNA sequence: TGTGCCAGCAGCCTAAGGTGGAGGGGTACTGGGGCCAACGTCCTGACTTTC.

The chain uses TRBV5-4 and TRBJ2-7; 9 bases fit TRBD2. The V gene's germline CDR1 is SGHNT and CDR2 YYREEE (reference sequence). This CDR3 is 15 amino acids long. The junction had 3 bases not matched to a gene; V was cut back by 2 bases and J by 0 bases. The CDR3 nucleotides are TGTGCCAGCAGCTTCGGCGGGGGGGTCTCCTACGAGCAGTACTTC. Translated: CASSFGGGVSYEQYF.

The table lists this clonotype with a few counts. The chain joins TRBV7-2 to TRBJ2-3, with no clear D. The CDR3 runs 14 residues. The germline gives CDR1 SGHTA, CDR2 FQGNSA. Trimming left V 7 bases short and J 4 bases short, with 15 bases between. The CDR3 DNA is TGTGCCAGCACCAAGATCGCGTTAGCAGATACGCAGTATTTT. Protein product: CASTKIALADTQYF.

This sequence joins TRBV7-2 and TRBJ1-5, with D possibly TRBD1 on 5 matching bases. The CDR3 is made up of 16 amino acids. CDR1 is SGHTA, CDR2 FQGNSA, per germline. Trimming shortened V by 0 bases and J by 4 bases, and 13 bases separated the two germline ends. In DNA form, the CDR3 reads TGTGCCAGCAGCTTAGCGGCTACAGGCCGAAATCAGCCCCAGCATTTT. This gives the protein CASSLAATGRNQPQHF.

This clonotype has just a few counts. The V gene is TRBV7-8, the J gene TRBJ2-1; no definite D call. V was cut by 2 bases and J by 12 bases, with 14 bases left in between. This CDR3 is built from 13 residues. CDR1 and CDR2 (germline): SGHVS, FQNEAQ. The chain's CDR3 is CASSLYPLSAQFF. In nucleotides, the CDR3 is TGTGCCAGCAGCTTATATCCCCTCTCTGCGCAGTTCTTC.

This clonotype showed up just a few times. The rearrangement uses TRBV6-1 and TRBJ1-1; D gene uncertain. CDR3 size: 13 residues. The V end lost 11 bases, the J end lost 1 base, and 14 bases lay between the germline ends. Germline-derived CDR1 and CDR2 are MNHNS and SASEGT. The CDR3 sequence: CAAYSAENTEAFF. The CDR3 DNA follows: TGTGCCGCGTATTCGGCAGAGAACACTGAAGCTTTCTTT.

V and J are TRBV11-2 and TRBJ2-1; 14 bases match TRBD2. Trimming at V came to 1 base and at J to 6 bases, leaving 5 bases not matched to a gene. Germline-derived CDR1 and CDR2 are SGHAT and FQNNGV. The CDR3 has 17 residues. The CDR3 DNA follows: TGTGCCAGCAGCTTAGTTCTGGGACTAGCGGGGGCCAATGAGCAGTTCTTC. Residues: CASSLVLGLAGANEQFF.

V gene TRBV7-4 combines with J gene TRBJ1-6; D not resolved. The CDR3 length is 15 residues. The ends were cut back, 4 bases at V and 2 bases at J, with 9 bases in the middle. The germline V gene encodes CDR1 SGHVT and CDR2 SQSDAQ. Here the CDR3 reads CASSSLRPYNSPLHF. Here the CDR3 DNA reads TGTGCCAGCAGCTCCCTTAGGCCCTATAATTCACCCCTCCACTTT.

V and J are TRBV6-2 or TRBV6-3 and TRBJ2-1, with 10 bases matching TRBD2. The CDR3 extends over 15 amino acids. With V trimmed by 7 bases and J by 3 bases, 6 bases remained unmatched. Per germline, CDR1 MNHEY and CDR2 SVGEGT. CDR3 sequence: CASTSSGGGYNEQFF. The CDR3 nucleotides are TGTGCCAGCACCTCCAGCGGGGGGGGCTACAATGAGCAGTTCTTC.

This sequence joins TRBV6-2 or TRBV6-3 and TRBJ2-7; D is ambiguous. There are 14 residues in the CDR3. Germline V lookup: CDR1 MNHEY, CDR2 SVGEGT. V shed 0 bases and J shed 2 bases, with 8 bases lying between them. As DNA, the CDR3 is TGTGCCAGCAGTTACTCGCTAGGAACCTACGAGCAGTACTTC. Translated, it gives CASSYSLGTYEQYF.

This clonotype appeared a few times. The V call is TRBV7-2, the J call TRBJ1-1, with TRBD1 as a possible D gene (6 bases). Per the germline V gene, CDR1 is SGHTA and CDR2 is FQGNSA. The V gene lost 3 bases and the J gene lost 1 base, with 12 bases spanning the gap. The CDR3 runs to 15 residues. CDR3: CASSFGGAGNTEAFF. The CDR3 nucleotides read TGTGCCAGCAGCTTTGGGGGCGCGGGGAACACTGAAGCTTTCTTT.

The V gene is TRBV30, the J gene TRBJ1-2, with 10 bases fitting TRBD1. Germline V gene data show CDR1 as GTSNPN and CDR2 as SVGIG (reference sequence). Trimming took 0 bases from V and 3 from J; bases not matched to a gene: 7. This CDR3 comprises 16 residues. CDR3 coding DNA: TGTGCCTGGAGTGTATCTAGGACAGGGGGTTACTATGGCTACACCTTC. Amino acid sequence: CAWSVSRTGGYYGYTF.